The present entry profiles one T cell receptor beta chain with its context. Its specificity is not known. Here immunoSEQ multiplex PCR was the method, and the copy in TCRdb shows in-frame clones only, minus some. The profile shows about 79,000 clones, 90% of them singletons. These data originate in a study of OX40 agonist ivuxolimab in advanced cancers. The investigators sampled blood at baseline, at cycle 4 day 1, and at cycle 7 day 1. Whole-study findings and limits: Clonal expansion among partial responders at 0.1-3.0 mg/kg ranked near the lowest. At 0.1 to 3.0 mg/kg and by week 6, CD4+ and CD8+ T cells in the blood had expanded clonally.

With 2 bases removed from V and 3 bases from J, the gap between germline ends came to 14 bases. CDR3 length: 15 residues. Germline CDR1 and CDR2: SGHAT and FQNNGV. The gene calls are TRBV11-2 and TRBJ2-7; D tentatively reads TRBD1 or TRBD2 (6 bases each). This TCR was recovered from an adult with an advanced solid tumor such as melanoma, head and neck, liver or kidney cancer. Sequenced material: CD4+ or CD8+ T cells sorted from blood, taken in a trial of the OX40 agonist ivuxolimab. CDR3 loop: CASSLNGGPHYEQYF. The CDR3 bases are TGTGCCAGCAGCTTAAACGGGGGCCCTCACTACGAGCAGTACTTC.